This T cell receptor beta chain was observed in a study of technical replicates of blood from a handful of donors. This clone was detected once. Method: immunoSEQ multiplex PCR; TCRdb's copy keeps in-frame clones and lacks some. The data contain 55,000 to 80,000 clones, approximately 96% of them singletons. This CDR3 spans 13 amino acids. V was pared by 6 bases and J by 5 bases, with 13 bases between. From germline, CDR1 is SNHLY and CDR2 FYNNEI. This chain joins TRBV2 and TRBJ1-2, with TRBD1 as a possible D gene (6 bases). This clonotype was sampled from a human donor in good health. Sequencing input: T cells isolated from PBMCs. CDR3 protein: CASRPGERYGYTF. As DNA, the CDR3 is TGTGCCAGCAGGCCAGGGGAGAGGTATGGCTACACCTTC.